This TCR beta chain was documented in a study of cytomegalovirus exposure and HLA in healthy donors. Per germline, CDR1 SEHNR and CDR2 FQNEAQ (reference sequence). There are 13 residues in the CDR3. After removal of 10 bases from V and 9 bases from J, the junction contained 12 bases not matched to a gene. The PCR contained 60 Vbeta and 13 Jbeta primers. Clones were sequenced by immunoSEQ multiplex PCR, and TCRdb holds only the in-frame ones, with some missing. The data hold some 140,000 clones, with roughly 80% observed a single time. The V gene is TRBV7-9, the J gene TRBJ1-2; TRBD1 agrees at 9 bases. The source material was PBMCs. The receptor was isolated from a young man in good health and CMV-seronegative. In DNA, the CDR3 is TGTGCCACCTTCGCACAGGGGGCGTATAGCTACACCTTC. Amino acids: CATFAQGAYSYTF.